This T cell receptor beta chain was sequenced in a study of T cells expressing NK-cell markers. About the study: Sequencing of TCR beta repertoires drew on sorted CD3+CD56+NKG2C+, CD3+CD56+NKG2C- and CD3+CD56-NKG2C+ T cells.

Study conclusions and caveats: Several donors' CD3+CD56-NKG2C+ cells were dominated by the same clonotypes.

In germline, CDR1 is MNHEY, CDR2 SVGAGI. This CDR3 region has 15 residues. TCRdb re-called the 5' RACE reads and gives one entry per CDR3 protein, without DNA. Its table records 500,000 to 600,000 distinct CDR3 sequences. Notes on this clonotype: The target antigen is unknown.

The sequenced sample was blood T cells: a sorted CD56 or NKG2C T cell subset, CD4+ or CD8+ T cells, or bulk PBMC T cells (not recorded which). This receptor was taken from a man aged 18 to 35 in good health. This chain links TRBV6-5 with TRBJ1-3; checking the TCRdb D call of TRBD1 is not possible without DNA. CDR3 residues: CASSYRETLGNTIYF.